This TCR beta chain was recorded in a study of metastatic and nonmetastatic thyroid tumors. The wider study: The authors compared repertoires across blood and tumor or nodule tissue from malignant and benign thyroid patients.

No patient received treatment before thyroid surgery. In regard to this clone: Its antigen is as yet unknown.

TCRdb re-clonotyped the PCR reads through MiXCR. The table lists about 21,000 clones, approximately 25% of them singletons. Findings and limits, study-wide: It was reportedly found that TCR beta diversity was significantly higher in malignant thyroid tumors than in benign nodules, a difference seen in both blood and tumor samples.

Deletions cut 8 bases from V and 7 bases from J, with 15 bases between. Per germline, CDR1 MNHEY and CDR2 SMNVEV (reference sequence). The CDR3 loop spans 12 amino acids. The TCR was taken from a female donor with papillary thyroid cancer or a benign thyroid nodule (not recorded which). Some clones in this sample may be carry-over from other donors' samples. The sequencing input was blood. The chain couples TRBV27 to TRBJ2-7; weak D call: TRBD2 (6 bases). The DNA of the CDR3 is TGTGCCAGCGGGACCACTCGGGGGGAGCAGTACTTC. This encodes CASGTTRGEQYF.